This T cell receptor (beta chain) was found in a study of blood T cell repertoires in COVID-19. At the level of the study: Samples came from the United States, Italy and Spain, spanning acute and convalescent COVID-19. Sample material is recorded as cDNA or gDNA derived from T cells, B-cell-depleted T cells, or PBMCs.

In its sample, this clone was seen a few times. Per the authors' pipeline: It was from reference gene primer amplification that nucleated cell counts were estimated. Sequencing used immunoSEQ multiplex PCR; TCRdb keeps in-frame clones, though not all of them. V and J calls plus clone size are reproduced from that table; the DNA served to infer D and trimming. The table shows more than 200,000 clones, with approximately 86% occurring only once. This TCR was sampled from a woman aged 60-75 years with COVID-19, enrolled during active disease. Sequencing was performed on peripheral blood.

CDR3 sequence: CASSSQGWDTEAFF. The CDR3 coding sequence is TGTGCCAGCAGTTCGCAGGGCTGGGACACTGAAGCTTTCTTT. This chain links TRBV28 with TRBJ1-1; possibly TRBD1 for D (5 bases). Germline V lookup: CDR1 MDHEN, CDR2 SYDVKM. Trimming cost V 4 bases and J 3 bases, with 12 bases left between them. The CDR3 has 14 residues.